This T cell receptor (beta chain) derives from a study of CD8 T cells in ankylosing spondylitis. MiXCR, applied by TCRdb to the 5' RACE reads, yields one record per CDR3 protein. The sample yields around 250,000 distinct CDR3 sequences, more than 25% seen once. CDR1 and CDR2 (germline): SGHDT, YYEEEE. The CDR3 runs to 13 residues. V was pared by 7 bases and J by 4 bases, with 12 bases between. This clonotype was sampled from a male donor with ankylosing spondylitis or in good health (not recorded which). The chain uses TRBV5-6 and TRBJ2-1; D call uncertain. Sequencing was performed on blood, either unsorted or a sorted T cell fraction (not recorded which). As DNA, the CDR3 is TGTGCCAGCGGGGTAGGGCAGTACAATGAGCAGTTCTTC. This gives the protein CASGVGQYNEQFF.